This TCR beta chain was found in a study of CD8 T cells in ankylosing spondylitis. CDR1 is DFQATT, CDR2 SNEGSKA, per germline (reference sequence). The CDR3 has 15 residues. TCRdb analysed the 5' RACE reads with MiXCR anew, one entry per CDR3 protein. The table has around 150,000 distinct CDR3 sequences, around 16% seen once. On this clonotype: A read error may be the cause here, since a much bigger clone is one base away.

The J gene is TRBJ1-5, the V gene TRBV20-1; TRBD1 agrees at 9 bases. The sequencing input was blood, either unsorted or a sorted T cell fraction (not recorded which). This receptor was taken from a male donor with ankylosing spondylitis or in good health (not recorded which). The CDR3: CSARGGQGINPPQHF. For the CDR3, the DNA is TGCAGTGCTAGAGGCGGACAGGGGATTAATCCGCCCCAGCATTTT.